A selection of T cell receptor beta chains follows, all from one sample in a study of graft-versus-host responses after intestinal transplantation. Generated by immunoSEQ multiplex PCR, the TCRdb table keeps only in-frame clones and is missing some. The sample lists some 41,000 clones; roughly 90% were seen once. The source material was PBMCs, sampled roughly 270 days after transplant. The receptors originated from a human patient who received an intestinal transplant, so some T cells may come from the graft donor. Both conserved end residues are part of each CDR3. Each record gives: CDR3 length, J gene, V gene, CDR3 protein.

>16|TRBJ2-7|TRBV5-4
CASSLGRGVSSYEQYF
>14|TRBJ2-7|TRBV27
CASSHGDRPYEQYF
>13|TRBJ2-7|TRBV5-1
CASSFGGVYEQYF
>12|TRBJ2-7|TRBV5-4
CASSRPNYEQYF
>14|TRBJ2-3|TRBV27
CASSQGGVTDTQYF
>11|TRBJ2-7|TRBV20-1
CSAATAYEQYF
>16|TRBJ1-1|TRBV27
CASSSGQGIMNTEAFF
>16|TRBJ1-2|TRBV6-5
CASSYSSTALRYGYTF
>13|TRBJ1-2|TRBV2
CASLRTANYGYTF
>15|TRBJ2-3|TRBV6-1
CASSPSSGGTDTQYF
>14|TRBJ1-1|TRBV9
CASSVGVGADEAFF
>14|TRBJ2-3|TRBV10-3
CAIRESGATGTQYF
>14|TRBJ2-7|TRBV27
CASSLSGLYYEQYF
>15|TRBJ2-1|TRBV13
CASTVGAGSYNEQFF
>15|TRBJ2-7|TRBV7-8
CASSLDTGRTYEQYF
>15|TRBJ2-5|TRBV5-1
CASSLPSGGAETQYF
>15|TRBJ1-6|TRBV21-1
CATWARDPPSSPLHF
>13|TRBJ2-1|TRBV19
CASSIAVYNEQFF
>11|TRBJ2-7|TRBV11-2
CASSLPMEQYF
>13|TRBJ1-2|TRBV30
CAWSRGQGDGYTF
>15|TRBJ2-7|TRBV27
CASSSPPFGPYEQYF
>15|TRBJ2-1|TRBV5-1
CASSLGQSSYNEQFF
>15|TRBJ1-6|TRBV6-5
CASSYSRTAFSPLHF
>16|TRBJ1-3|TRBV11-3
CASSLEAGGAGNTIYF
>15|TRBJ2-1|TRBV11-2
CASSPNSPGADEQFF
>16|TRBJ2-1|TRBV27
CASSLSGTSFPNEQFF
>11|TRBJ1-4|TRBV7-8
CASSLAGKLFF
>15|TRBJ2-5|TRBV11-2
CASSSFSVSQETQYF
>13|TRBJ1-6|TRBV14
CASSQMGGGRPYF
>15|TRBJ2-7|TRBV6-9
CASSYAGTGDGGQYF
>13|TRBJ1-5|TRBV27
CASSLSRNQPQHF
>16|TRBJ2-2|TRBV7-9
CASSFWGRTDTGELFF
>16|TRBJ1-6|TRBV27
CASSLSQRQGVSPLHF
>16|TRBJ2-5|TRBV7-6
CASSPSGGGYQETQYF
>14|TRBJ1-5|TRBV19
CASSGFYSNQPQHF
>12|TRBJ1-2|TRBV6-1
CASSEMTDGYTF